The 3 T cell receptor beta chains in this list originate from one sample, sequenced in a study of blood T cell repertoires in COVID-19. The table came from immunoSEQ multiplex PCR; TCRdb's copy has only in-frame clones and leaves some out. This sample has some 150,000 clones, with about 80% found just once. Material for sequencing was peripheral blood. All receptors derive from a woman older than 75 with acute or convalescent COVID-19.

The chain recombines TRBV11-2 with TRBJ1-1; D may be TRBD1 (6 bases). CDR1 is SGHAT and CDR2 is FQNNGV in the germline V gene. The V and J ends lost 3 bases and 0 bases respectively, with 14 bases between them. CDR3 size: 16 residues. CDR3 DNA sequence: TGTGCCAGCAGCTTGGCCCTGGGGGCGTTGAACACTGAAGCTTTCTTT. It translates to CASSLALGALNTEAFF.

The chain carries TRBV7-2 and TRBJ1-1; D remains unclear. Between the trimmed V and J ends, which lost 0 bases and 4 bases, there was a span of 9 bases. The CDR3 has 14 residues. Germline V lookup: CDR1 SGHTA, CDR2 FQGNSA. CDR3 coding DNA: TGTGCCAGCAGCTTAGCGCAGACTGCCACTGAAGCTTTCTTT. Translated, it gives CASSLAQTATEAFF.

The rearrangement joins TRBV30 to TRBJ1-6, with TRBD1 matching over 9 bases. The CDR3 covers 14 residues. V was pared by 3 bases and J by 10 bases, with 7 bases of the junction left unmatched. Germline V gene lookup returns CDR1 GTSNPN and CDR2 SVGIG (reference sequence). The CDR3 is CAWRGQGVESPLHF. In DNA, the CDR3 is TGTGCCTGGAGGGGACAGGGAGTAGAGTCACCCCTCCACTTT. Full variable domain (missing parts from reference TRBV30 and TRBJ1-6): SQTIHQWPATLVQPVGSPLSLECTVEGTSNPNLYWYRQAAGRGLQLLFYSVGIGQISSEVPQNLSASRPQDRQFILSSKKLLLSDSGFYLCAWRGQGVESPLHFGNGTRLTVT.